Sequencing of this T cell receptor beta chain was carried out in a study of blood T cell repertoires in COVID-19. In the study overall: The samples span acute and convalescent COVID-19 from the United States, Italy and Spain. PBMCs, B-cell-depleted T cells, or T cells provided the cDNA or gDNA that made up the material.

CDR1 and CDR2 (germline): MNHEY, SMNVEV (reference sequence). The V and J ends lost 7 bases and 4 bases, in that order; junction bases with no gene match: 12. The CDR3 spans 15 residues. Methods used by the authors: Counts of nucleated cells, estimated from reference gene primer amplification, were obtained. The protocol was immunoSEQ multiplex PCR, while the TCRdb copy is restricted to in-frame clones and leaves out a portion. The V and J calls and the clone size are those of that table, but D and trimming were determined from the DNA. This table holds a few hundred thousand clones, about four fifths found once.

This rearrangement joins TRBV27 to TRBJ1-2; 7 positions match TRBD1. Source material: peripheral blood. This receptor was taken from a woman of 80 years or more with acute or convalescent COVID-19. This chain's CDR3 is CASNPAGQLGYGYTF. CDR3 coding DNA: TGTGCCAGCAATCCTGCGGGACAGCTAGGCTATGGCTACACCTTC.